This TCR beta chain was retrieved from a study of cytomegalovirus exposure and HLA in healthy donors. In the PCR, 60 Vbeta and 13 Jbeta primers were used. TCRdb's table, derived via immunoSEQ multiplex PCR, lists solely in-frame clones and lacks some. The sample lists about 69,000 clones, under 85% occurring once. Study outcomes and limitations: TCR beta V- and J-gene trimming, according to a later analysis, was linked to a missense DCLRE1C variant. Several of the most significant clusters were apparently associated with common viral pathogens in a later analysis.

A note on this clone: What it binds is not known.

The CDR3 has 14 amino acids. V gave up 1 base and J gave up 5 bases, with 10 bases separating them. From germline, CDR1 is SGHRS and CDR2 YFSETQ. The sequenced sample consisted of PBMCs. The receptor was isolated from a woman in her fifties or sixties in good health and CMV-seropositive. The chain employs TRBV5-1 and TRBJ1-5, with D perhaps matching TRBD1 (6 bases). The CDR3 coding sequence is TGCGCCAGCAGCTTGAGAGCAGGGGATCAGCCCCAGCATTTT. It yields the protein CASSLRAGDQPQHF.